One sample yielded the 31 T cell receptor beta chains listed below, sequenced in a study of T cell responses to AZD1222 COVID-19 vaccine. The data were produced by immunoSEQ multiplex PCR, yet TCRdb's version contains in-frame clones alone and is incomplete. The data show 100,000 or so clones, about 86% seen once. Source: peripheral blood, taken on day 0 of AZD1222 vaccination. The receptors derive from an adult in good health.

This chain joins TRBV28 and TRBJ1-5; 7 nucleotides agree with TRBD1. After removal of 3 bases from V and 1 base from J, the junction contained 6 bases not matched to a gene. The germline CDR1 and CDR2 sequences are MDHEN and SYDVKM. This CDR3 comprises 16 residues. Here the CDR3 reads CASSFPDRASNQPQHF. The DNA of the CDR3 is TGTGCCAGCAGTTTTCCTGACAGGGCGAGCAATCAGCCCCAGCATTTT.

V is TRBV5-1 and J is TRBJ1-2; D gene unclear. CDR1 and CDR2 from the germline V gene are SGHRS and YFSETQ. This CDR3 has 16 residues. Deletions cut 0 bases from V and 0 bases from J, with 12 bases between. CDR3 region: CASSLDAGTSNYGYTF. For the CDR3, the DNA is TGCGCCAGCAGCTTGGATGCGGGAACCTCTAACTATGGCTACACCTTC.

This clone was counted only a few times. This sequence joins TRBV28 and TRBJ1-3; a possible D gene is TRBD1 (5 bases). This CDR3 has 16 residues. CDR1 is MDHEN, CDR2 SYDVKM, per germline. Between the trimmed V and J ends, which lost 6 bases and 0 bases, there was a span of 15 bases. CDR3 loop: CASSLKGPHSGNTIYF. The CDR3 coding sequence is TGTGCCAGCAGCCTAAAGGGACCCCACTCTGGAAACACCATATATTTT.

The J gene is TRBJ2-5, the V gene TRBV12-3 or TRBV12-4, with TRBD1 identical over 7 bases. CDR3 length equals 13 residues. V lost 5 bases and J lost 4; bases outside the gene matches: 4. The DNA of the CDR3 is TGTGCCAGCAGTAGACAGGGAACAGAGACCCAGTACTTC. Amino acid sequence: CASSRQGTETQYF.

A single count supports this clone. This chain joins TRBV24-1 and TRBJ1-2; D is ambiguous. Germline V lookup: CDR1 KGHDR, CDR2 SFDVKD. Trimming cost V 7 bases and J 5 bases, with 16 bases left between them. The CDR3 loop spans 14 amino acids. The DNA of the CDR3 is TGTGCCACCAGCGCTAGCGGAGCTAGGTATGGCTACACCTTC. Translation gives CATSASGARYGYTF.

The chain carries TRBV5-6 and TRBJ2-7, with D perhaps assigned TRBD1 or TRBD2 (5 bases each). CDR1 is SGHDT, CDR2 YYEEEE, per germline. Deletions cut 0 bases from V and 2 bases from J, with 12 bases between. The CDR3 is made up of 15 amino acids. In nucleotides, the CDR3 is TGTGCCAGCAGCTTGGGCCCGGGGCCCCCCTACGAGCAGTACTTC. Amino acids: CASSLGPGPPYEQYF.

A few counts support this clone. The gene calls are TRBV24-1 and TRBJ2-1; 8 bases are a match to TRBD2. The CDR3 length is 16 residues. Trimming cost V 4 bases and J 12 bases; bases outside gene matches: 16. Per germline, CDR1 KGHDR and CDR2 SFDVKD. CDR3 in amino acids: CATSDPGTSRRNGQFF. CDR3 coding DNA: TGTGCCACCAGTGACCCCGGGACTAGTAGACGCAACGGGCAGTTCTTC.

This chain joins TRBV25-1 and TRBJ1-2, with D maybe TRBD1 (6 bases). With 6 bases removed from V and 4 bases from J, the gap between germline ends came to 12 bases. Germline lookup yields CDR1 MGHDK and CDR2 SYGVNS. The CDR3 loop spans 13 amino acids. The CDR3: CASSETGRYGYTF. In nucleotides, the CDR3 is TGTGCCAGCAGCGAGACAGGACGCTATGGCTACACCTTC.

J is TRBJ2-3 and V is TRBV19; 8 bases are a match to TRBD2. V trimming: 1 base; J trimming: 0 bases; junction bases outside the gene matches: 3. Germline CDR1 and CDR2: LNHDA and SQIVND (reference sequence). The CDR3 length is 16 residues. CDR3 in DNA: TGTGCCAGTAGTATAGCGCCTAGCGGGAGCACAGATACGCAGTATTTT. Protein product: CASSIAPSGSTDTQYF.

CDR3 loop: CASSITRGANTEAFF. The CDR3 DNA follows: TGTGCCAGCAGCATAACCCGGGGGGCGAACACTGAAGCTTTCTTT. The rearrangement links TRBV11-2 to TRBJ1-1; D perhaps matches TRBD1 (6 bases). CDR1 is SGHAT, CDR2 FQNNGV, per germline. This CDR3 comprises 15 residues. V dropped 5 bases and J dropped 1 base, with 14 bases sitting between them.

The chain combines TRBV19 with TRBJ1-5, with TRBD1 as a possible D gene (6 bases). V was clipped by 6 bases and J by 6 bases, with 18 bases between them. Looked up from germline, CDR1 is LNHDA and CDR2 is SQIVND (reference sequence). This CDR3 region has 15 residues. CDR3 residues: CASRGLQGWGQPQHF. CDR3 nucleotide sequence: TGTGCCAGTAGGGGGCTACAGGGATGGGGTCAGCCCCAGCATTTT.

V is TRBV7-2 and J is TRBJ2-7; D not certain. The CDR3 loop spans 11 amino acids. The germline V gene has CDR1 SGHTA and CDR2 FQGNSA. Trimming removed 4 bases from V and 5 bases from J, with 6 bases in between. CDR3 sequence: CASSSANEQYF. The CDR3 nucleotides read TGTGCCAGCAGCTCCGCGAACGAGCAGTACTTC.

The chain uses TRBV3-1 (or the pseudogene TRBV3-2) and TRBJ2-7; 9 positions match TRBD2. Germline CDR1 reads LGHDT; CDR2 reads YNNKEL (reference sequence). V lost 5 bases, J lost 6 bases, and 2 bases stayed unmatched. This CDR3 is 12 amino acids long. Here the CDR3 reads CASSFSGSEQYF. The CDR3 DNA sequence: TGTGCCAGCAGCTTTAGCGGGAGCGAGCAGTACTTC.

The CDR3: CASSSGQSNQPQHF. For the CDR3, the DNA is TGTGCCAGCTCATCGGGACAGTCTAATCAGCCCCAGCATTTT. The V and J genes are TRBV18 and TRBJ1-5; 7 bases are shared with TRBD1. The junction had 5 bases not matched to a gene; V was cut back by 5 bases and J by 4 bases. The CDR3 has 14 residues. Germline V gives CDR1 KGHSH, CDR2 LQKENI. The full variable domain, its missing parts supplied by reference TRBV18 and TRBJ1-5, is NAGVMQNPRHLVRRRGQEARLRCSPMKGHSHVYWYRQLPEEGLKFMVYLQKENIIDESGMPKERFSAEFPKEGPSILRIQQVVRGDSAAYFCASSSGQSNQPQHFGDGTRLSIL.

The chain carries TRBV10-3 and TRBJ1-1, with D uncertain. V dropped 5 bases and J dropped 2 bases, with 9 bases sitting between them. From germline, CDR1 is ENHRY and CDR2 SYGVKD. This CDR3 region has 13 residues. CDR3 amino acids: CAISPDSNTEAFF. The CDR3 bases are TGTGCCATCAGTCCGGACTCAAACACTGAAGCTTTCTTT.

The V and J genes are TRBV19 and TRBJ1-1, with a tentative D call TRBD1 (5 bases). This CDR3 is built from 11 residues. The germline V and J ends were trimmed by 4 bases and 6 bases, with 6 bases remaining between them. CDR1 and CDR2 from the germline V gene are LNHDA and SQIVND (reference sequence). CDR3 in DNA: TGTGCCAGTAGTACGGGGGCTGAAGCTTTCTTT. Translated: CASSTGAEAFF.

For this clone: The junction differs from germline at one of its ends, possibly a read error. Other DNA sequences in the sample encode the same CDR3. This chain links TRBV7-7 with TRBJ2-5; TRBD2 agrees at 7 bases. The CDR3 is made up of 14 amino acids. The germline V gene encodes CDR1 SSHAT and CDR2 FNYEAQ (reference sequence). The CDR3 here is CASSLSSGGETQYF. Here the CDR3 DNA reads TGTGCTAGCAGCTTGTCTAGCGGCGGAGAGACCCAGTACTTC.

Written as DNA, the CDR3 is TGCAGCGTTGAAGACCGGGGGAGTACTGAAAAACTGTTTTTT. As protein: CSVEDRGSTEKLFF. The chain recombines TRBV29-1 with TRBJ1-4, with a weak D call TRBD1 (5 bases). The CDR3 has 14 residues. With 0 bases removed from V and 7 bases from J, the gap between germline ends came to 12 bases. Germline assignment: CDR1 SQVTM and CDR2 ANQGSEA.

J is TRBJ2-4 and V is TRBV5-1; D might be TRBD2 (6 bases). V lost 3 bases, J lost 8 bases, and 18 bases lay in between. Germline lookup yields CDR1 SGHRS and CDR2 YFSETQ. This CDR3 is 15 amino acids long. For the CDR3, the DNA is TGCGCCAGCAGCTCGGGAGCAGGGTGGCTGGACATTCAGTACTTC. Its protein product is CASSSGAGWLDIQYF. Together with reference TRBV5-1 and TRBJ2-4, the CDR3 gives the full variable domain: KAGVTQTPRYLIKTRGQQVTLSCSPISGHRSVSWYQQTPGQGLQFLFEYFSETQRNKGNFPGRFSGRQFSNSRSEMNVSTLELGDSALYLCASSSGAGWLDIQYFGAGTRLSVL.

The chain couples TRBV5-1 to TRBJ2-3; 8 nucleotides match TRBD1. This CDR3 region has 17 residues. In germline, CDR1 is SGHRS, CDR2 YFSETQ. Trimming removed 4 bases from V and 6 bases from J; junction bases left unmatched: 16. The DNA for the CDR3 is TGCGCCAGCAGCCCTCTTCCTGGACAGGGACCATGGGATACGCAGTATTTT. It is translated as CASSPLPGQGPWDTQYF.

The chain is built from TRBV2 and TRBJ1-4, with D uncertain. Germline V lookup: CDR1 SNHLY, CDR2 FYNNEI. The CDR3 has 13 residues. V was trimmed by 7 bases and J by 2 bases, leaving 8 bases between them. CDR3 region: CASTPDTNEKLFF. CDR3 bases: TGTGCCAGCACCCCGGATACTAATGAAAAACTGTTTTTT.

The chain uses TRBV6-5 and TRBJ1-2; D is possibly TRBD1 (6 bases). This CDR3 has 14 residues. The ends were cut back, 4 bases at V and 6 bases at J, with 15 bases in the middle. CDR1 is MNHEY, CDR2 SVGAGI, per germline. The CDR3 region has the DNA TGTGCCAGCAGTTCCAACCCCGACAGGAATGGCTACACCTTC. Its protein is CASSSNPDRNGYTF.

The V and J genes are TRBV11-1 and TRBJ2-1; TRBD2 agrees at 11 bases. Germline-derived CDR1 and CDR2 are SGHAT and FQDESV (reference sequence). The CDR3 spans 16 residues. V lost 6 bases to trimming and J lost 12 bases; unmatched junction nucleotides: 16. CDR3 nucleotide sequence: TGTGCCAGCAGTCCTAGCGGGAGGATCCTATCCGGTGGGCAGTTCTTC. It yields the protein CASSPSGRILSGGQFF.

This clone was found once. This chain uses TRBV18 with TRBJ2-7, with D perhaps matching TRBD2 (6 bases). Trimming pared 3 bases from V and 1 base from J, leaving 16 bases between. The CDR3 is 16 residues long. Germline lookup yields CDR1 KGHSH and CDR2 LQKENI. The CDR3 coding sequence is TGTGCCAGCTCACCGGTCCCAGGGACTTCTTCCTACGAGCAGTACTTC. Translation: CASSPVPGTSSYEQYF.

The V call is TRBV6-5, the J call TRBJ2-7; a possible D gene is TRBD2 (5 bases). The CDR3 totals 15 residues. Germline V CDR1 and CDR2: MNHEY, SVGAGI. Trimming removed 0 bases at V and 2 bases at J, with 11 bases between. CDR3 in amino acids: CASSYSTSRTYEQYF. The CDR3 nucleotides read TGTGCCAGCAGTTACTCTACTAGTAGAACCTACGAGCAGTACTTC.

The chain carries TRBV6-5 and TRBJ1-3, with a tentative D call TRBD1 (5 bases). The CDR3 totals 15 residues. The V end was cut by 6 bases, the J end by 3 bases, with 15 bases between. The germline CDR1 and CDR2 sequences are MNHEY and SVGAGI. CDR3 DNA: TGTGCCAGCAGCCAGGACACAAACGGTGGAAACACCATATATTTT. Translation: CASSQDTNGGNTIYF.

This chain links TRBV7-2 with TRBJ2-7; D gene unclear. V was trimmed by 4 bases and J by 4 bases, leaving 8 bases between them. This CDR3 contains 12 residues. CDR1 and CDR2 from the germline V gene are SGHTA and FQGNSA. CDR3 sequence reads: CASSSVGYEQYF. CDR3 DNA: TGTGCCAGCAGCTCCGTGGGTTACGAGCAGTACTTC.

The CDR3, as DNA: TGTGCCAGCAGTTTAGGTAATGGCCCACGAGGCTACACCTTC. Its translation: CASSLGNGPRGYTF. The chain carries TRBV28 and TRBJ1-2; D is unresolved. There are 14 residues in the CDR3. From germline, CDR1 is MDHEN and CDR2 SYDVKM. Trimming shortened V by 2 bases and J by 8 bases, and 15 bases separated the two germline ends.

The CDR3 loop reads CATQGGGEKLFF. As DNA, the CDR3 is TGTGCCACCCAGGGAGGTGGAGAAAAACTGTTTTTT. The chain links TRBV12-3 or TRBV12-4 to TRBJ1-4; a possible D gene is TRBD1 (5 bases). This CDR3 contains 12 residues. Trimming pared 10 bases from V and 8 bases from J, leaving 14 bases between.

This clone was observed a few times. The rearrangement links TRBV20-1 to TRBJ2-7; D unresolved. Germline CDR1 DFQATT, CDR2 SNEGSKA (reference sequence). CDR3 size: 16 residues. With 3 bases removed from V and 2 bases from J, the gap between germline ends came to 20 bases. CDR3 sequence: CSASLSNLDLPYEQYF. The CDR3 bases are TGCAGTGCTAGTCTCAGCAACTTAGATTTACCCTACGAGCAGTACTTC.

The V and J genes are TRBV12-3 or TRBV12-4 and TRBJ1-2; D is undetermined. Trimming pared 4 bases from V and 1 base from J, leaving 7 bases between. The CDR3 is 13 amino acids. CDR3 protein: CASSYPDNYGYTF. The CDR3, as DNA: TGTGCCAGCAGTTATCCGGATAACTATGGCTACACCTTC.